This TCR beta chain was captured by sequencing in a study of shared clonotypes between healthy human individuals. From germline, CDR1 is SGHAT and CDR2 FQNNGV. This CDR3 is 16 amino acids long. V lost 4 bases, J lost 3 bases, and 17 bases lay in between. TCRdb keeps only in-frame clones here, not all; method: immunoSEQ multiplex PCR. The repertoire holds a few hundred thousand clones, with roughly 85% as singletons. This sequence was found in a woman aged 40-49 years in good health. Some clones in this sample may be carry-over from other donors' samples. V and J are TRBV11-2 and TRBJ2-3; either TRBD1 or TRBD2 may fit D (5 bases each). Sequencing was done on a sample of PBMCs. In nucleotides, the CDR3 is TGTGCCAGCAGCTCCCAAATCGGGACCCCGACAGATACGCAGTATTTT. Its translation is CASSSQIGTPTDTQYF.